These 8 T cell receptor beta chains share one sample of origin, sequenced in a study of CD8+ T cells in alopecia areata. As the sequencing template, cDNA was produced by extracting RNA and reverse transcribing it. Method: immunoSEQ multiplex PCR; TCRdb's copy keeps in-frame clones and lacks some. The data show 45,000 to 70,000 clones, 96% seen once. Sequencing used CD8+ T cells sorted from blood, obtained at week 0. The receptors come from a human donor with alopecia areata.

Judged by abundance, this clone is medium-sized. The genes are TRBV27 and TRBJ2-3, with no clear D. CDR3 length: 13 amino acids. Germline CDR1 is MNHEY and CDR2 is SMNVEV (reference sequence). V was trimmed by 3 bases and J by 2 bases, leaving 6 bases between them. DNA for the CDR3: TGTGCCAGCAGTTTGGGAAACACAGATACGCAGTATTTT. The encoded protein is CASSLGNTDTQYF.

The chain has TRBV7-9 and TRBJ2-1; D gene ambiguous. The CDR3 sequence is 12 residues long. Deletions cut 5 bases from V and 4 bases from J, with 6 bases between. The V gene's germline CDR1 is SEHNR and CDR2 FQNEAQ (reference sequence). The CDR3 protein is CASSRPYNEQFF. CDR3 nucleotide sequence: TGTGCCAGCAGCAGACCTTACAATGAGCAGTTCTTC. Based on the CDR3 plus reference TRBV7-9 and TRBJ2-1, the full variable domain is DTGVSQNPRHKITKRGQNVTFRCDPISEHNRLYWYRQTLGQGPEFLTYFQNEAQLEKSRLLSDRFSAERPKGSFSTLEIQRTEQGDSAMYLCASSRPYNEQFFGPGTRLTVL.

This chain uses TRBV4-1 with TRBJ2-7; 7 bases line up with TRBD2. The V gene end was trimmed by 0 bases and the J gene end by 4 bases; junction bases not matched to a gene: 3. The CDR3 sequence is 14 residues long. Germline V lookup: CDR1 MGHRA, CDR2 YSYEKL. The CDR3 DNA sequence: TGCGCCAGCAGCCAAGACTCGGGGGGTTACGAGCAGTACTTC. It translates to CASSQDSGGYEQYF.

J is TRBJ1-2 and V is TRBV11-2; D is undetermined. V lost 0 bases and J lost 0, with 11 bases in between. This CDR3 spans 16 amino acids. Germline CDR1 and CDR2: SGHAT and FQNNGV. Here the CDR3 reads CASSLDLAGANYGYTF. CDR3 DNA: TGTGCCAGCAGCTTAGATCTAGCAGGAGCTAACTATGGCTACACCTTC.

The chain has TRBV4-1 and TRBJ2-3; TRBD1 might be the D (6 bases). The CDR3 is 17 amino acids. Germline V gene lookup returns CDR1 MGHRA and CDR2 YSYEKL. V was clipped by 0 bases and J by 1 base, with 14 bases between them. CDR3 region: CASSQEGQFPRTDTQYF. CDR3 nucleotides: TGCGCCAGCAGCCAAGAAGGACAGTTCCCTCGCACAGATACGCAGTATTTT.

The chain employs TRBV6-6 and TRBJ2-7, with 9 bases aligning to TRBD1. J lost 7 bases, V lost 5 bases, and 15 bases had no gene match. This CDR3 comprises 16 residues. Germline-derived CDR1 and CDR2 are MNHNY and SVGAGI (reference sequence). As DNA, the CDR3 is TGTGCCAGCAGTCTACGATCCGGGACAGGGAGGGTGGAGCAGTACTTC. This sequence encodes CASSLRSGTGRVEQYF.

The chain carries TRBV4-1 and TRBJ2-3, with a tentative D call TRBD2 (5 bases). Per the germline V gene, CDR1 is MGHRA and CDR2 is YSYEKL. The CDR3 spans 17 residues. V lost 4 bases, J lost 2 bases, and 19 bases lay in between. DNA for the CDR3: TGCGCCAGCAGCCCCCGGGGTAGCCGTCCTTACACAGATACGCAGTATTTT. As protein: CASSPRGSRPYTDTQYF.

This chain connects TRBV7-9 to TRBJ2-1; no reliable D call. The V gene lost 5 bases and the J gene lost 5 bases, with 10 bases spanning the gap. Germline assignment: CDR1 SEHNR and CDR2 FQNEAQ (reference sequence). The CDR3 loop spans 13 amino acids. CDR3 loop: CASSPIGDNEQFF. The CDR3 DNA sequence: TGTGCCAGCAGCCCTATTGGGGACAATGAGCAGTTCTTC.